Each of the 17 T cell receptor beta chains below was sequenced from the same sample in a study of T cells in Graves' hyperthyroidism and ophthalmopathy. Researchers took RNA transcripts and amplified the TCR beta CDR3 regions from them. HTBI primers were used for first-round RT-PCR of the TCR CDR3. TCRdb redid the calling of the multiplex PCR reads with MiXCR, one entry per CDR3 protein. The table has over 500,000 distinct CDR3 sequences, 35% to 50% seen once. Sequencing used peripheral blood or thyroid tissue (not recorded which). These TCRs come from an adult woman with Graves' disease, either hyperthyroidism or ophthalmopathy (not recorded which).

The chain combines TRBV12-3 or TRBV12-4 with TRBJ2-5; TRBD1 aligns across 8 bases. The CDR3 consists of 14 residues. V was pared by 5 bases and J by 5 bases, with 7 bases of the junction left unmatched. The CDR3 bases are TGTGCCAGCAGTCGGACAGGGTCTAGGGAGACCCAGTACTTC. Translation gives CASSRTGSRETQYF.

The gene calls are TRBV24-1 and TRBJ2-2; D ambiguous. CDR3 length: 15 residues. Germline lookup yields CDR1 KGHDR and CDR2 SFDVKD. Trimming removed 2 bases at V and 1 base at J, with 7 bases between. CDR3 amino acids: CATSDWVKNTGELFF. In DNA form, the CDR3 reads TGTGCCACCAGTGATTGGGTAAAGAACACCGGGGAGCTGTTTTTT.

The chain recombines TRBV20-1 with TRBJ1-3; D unclear. This CDR3 is 16 amino acids long. CDR1 and CDR2 (germline): DFQATT, SNEGSKA (reference sequence). With 5 bases removed from V and 8 bases from J, the gap between germline ends came to 25 bases. The CDR3, as DNA: TGCAGTGCTCCAGTGGGTGCGGGTCGTGCCGGCTACACCATATATTTT. Protein: CSAPVGAGRAGYTIYF.

In this sample, this clonotype turned up many times. The chain carries TRBV12-3 or TRBV12-4 and TRBJ1-2, with TRBD1 identical over 8 bases. V trimming: 7 bases; J trimming: 10 bases; junction bases outside the gene matches: 8. The CDR3 length is 12 residues. CDR3 coding DNA: TGTGCCAGCACCACCGGGACAGGCGTCTACACCTTC. It translates to CASTTGTGVYTF.

This rearrangement joins TRBV20-1 to TRBJ1-5; 9 nucleotides align to TRBD1. The CDR3 covers 14 residues. V shed 6 bases, J shed 6 bases, and the junction held 9 bases outside the gene matches. CDR1 DFQATT and CDR2 SNEGSKA come from the germline V gene (reference sequence). The CDR3 bases are TGCAGTGCAAACCCCGGGACAGGGAGTCAGCCCCAGCATTTT. This codes for CSANPGTGSQPQHF.

This clonotype has more than one count but fewer than ten. The rearrangement links TRBV15 to TRBJ1-6, with D unclear. V gave up 4 bases and J gave up 4 bases, with 17 bases separating them. The CDR3 length is 17 residues. Germline V gene data show CDR1 as LNHNV and CDR2 as YYDKDF (reference sequence). CDR3 DNA: TGTGCCACCAGCATTAAAGAAGGATTAGGGTATAATTCACCCCTCCACTTT. Protein: CATSIKEGLGYNSPLHF.

The chain recombines TRBV6-6 with TRBJ2-7; no clear D. Germline loops: CDR1 MNHNY, CDR2 SVGAGI (reference sequence). The CDR3 sequence is 15 residues long. Trimming took off 0 bases at V and 2 bases at J, with 11 bases between the two ends. CDR3 sequence reads: CASSYSRRIPYEQYF. The DNA of the CDR3 is TGTGCCAGCAGTTACTCACGACGTATCCCCTACGAGCAGTACTTC.

This clonotype showed up many times. The CDR3 DNA reads TGCGCCAGCAGCCAAGATCGCACAGGGTTTAACTATGGCTACACCTTC. Protein sequence: CASSQDRTGFNYGYTF. The chain uses TRBV4-3 and TRBJ1-2; tentatively, D is TRBD1 (6 bases). The germline CDR1 and CDR2 sequences are LGHNA and YSLEER. V lost 0 bases to trimming and J lost 1 base, with 12 bases between them. This CDR3 comprises 16 residues.

V is TRBV19 and J is TRBJ1-1, with D possibly matching TRBD1 (5 bases). This CDR3 contains 14 residues. Trimming pared 4 bases from V and 3 bases from J, leaving 12 bases between. Germline V lookup: CDR1 LNHDA, CDR2 SQIVND (reference sequence). Written as DNA, the CDR3 is TGTGCCAGTAGTACCCCACAGGTGGACACTGAAGCTTTCTTT. This gives the protein CASSTPQVDTEAFF.

At least ten counts were recorded for this clonotype. The V and J genes are TRBV12-3 or TRBV12-4 and TRBJ1-1; no reliable D call. This CDR3 is built from 13 residues. V was clipped by 6 bases and J by 3 bases, with 11 bases between them. CDR3 nucleotides: TGTGCCAGCAGCCCGCGGCTGTACACTGAAGCTTTCTTT. It is translated as CASSPRLYTEAFF.

This clonotype was recorded only once. The chain recombines TRBV7-9 with TRBJ1-2; 7 bases agree with TRBD1. V gave up 5 bases and J gave up 4 bases; unmatched junction bases: 10. Germline CDR1 SEHNR, CDR2 FQNEAQ (reference sequence). CDR3 length: 15 amino acids. The CDR3 sequence: CASSAWDSIGYGYTF. The CDR3 nucleotides are TGTGCCAGCAGCGCCTGGGACAGCATTGGCTATGGCTACACCTTC.

The chain combines TRBV5-4 with TRBJ2-5; possibly TRBD2 for D (5 bases). Germline V lookup: CDR1 SGHNT, CDR2 YYREEE (reference sequence). CDR3 length equals 13 residues. Deletions cut 0 bases from V and 11 bases from J, with 14 bases between. The CDR3 DNA follows: TGTGCCAGCAGCTTGGACGGGGTAGGGAATCAGTACTTC. It translates to CASSLDGVGNQYF.

This clonotype has at least ten counts. This rearrangement joins TRBV28 to TRBJ1-1; D is unclear. Germline loops: CDR1 MDHEN, CDR2 SYDVKM. Between the trimmed V and J ends, which lost 8 bases and 1 base, there was a span of 8 bases. The CDR3 is 12 residues long. DNA for the CDR3: TGTGCCAGCGGCGAGAGGAACACTGAAGCTTTCTTT. This sequence encodes CASGERNTEAFF.

This clonotype was counted a few times. The chain is built from TRBV19 and TRBJ2-3; TRBD1 matches at 9 bases. V was clipped by 6 bases and J by 3 bases; unmatched bases: 1. The V gene's germline CDR1 is LNHDA and CDR2 SQIVND (reference sequence). The CDR3 loop spans 13 amino acids. CDR3 region: CASSGQGTDTQYF. The CDR3 coding sequence is TGTGCCAGTAGCGGACAGGGGACAGATACGCAGTATTTT.

This clonotype was detected a few times. The V and J genes are TRBV29-1 and TRBJ2-5, with a tentative D call TRBD1 (5 bases). The CDR3 spans 13 residues. V was cut by 6 bases and J by 5 bases, with 16 bases left in between. In germline, CDR1 is SQVTM, CDR2 ANQGSEA. CDR3 sequence (DNA): TGCAGCGTCGCCTGGCCAGGGATCGAGACCCAGTACTTC. It yields the protein CSVAWPGIETQYF.

This clonotype was picked up many times. J is TRBJ2-2 and V is TRBV12-3 or TRBV12-4; no firm D call. The CDR3 spans 12 residues. Trimming cost V 5 bases and J 6 bases, with 7 bases left between them. The CDR3 coding sequence is TGTGCCAGCAGTGACAATCCCGGGGAGCTGTTTTTT. Translation: CASSDNPGELFF.

This clonotype was seen at least ten times. This chain joins TRBV5-5 and TRBJ1-2, with D unclear. The CDR3 is made up of 16 amino acids. Deletions cut 6 bases from V and 2 bases from J, with 20 bases between. Germline V gives CDR1 SGHKS, CDR2 YYEKEE (reference sequence). CDR3 DNA: TGTGCCAGCACCCTGGGTCAGCAGGCGGTGAACTATGGCTACACCTTC. The encoded protein is CASTLGQQAVNYGYTF.